A single T cell receptor (beta chain) is shown here with its context. This record comes from a study of T cells in Graves' hyperthyroidism and ophthalmopathy. The CDR3 totals 14 residues. The germline gives CDR1 GTSNPN, CDR2 SVGIG (reference sequence). V was pared by 2 bases and J by 0 bases, with 5 bases between. The source material, RNA transcripts, was used to amplify TCR beta CDR3 regions. When the TCR CDR3 underwent first-round RT-PCR, the HTBI primer set was used. TCRdb independently ran MiXCR on the multiplex PCR reads; one entry per CDR3 protein. The sample has 150,000 to 200,000 distinct CDR3 sequences, less than 10% seen once.

This clonotype was obtained from a woman aged 18-35 years with Graves' hyperthyroidism that later progressed to Graves' ophthalmopathy. Sequences were obtained from blood. The chain is built from TRBV30 and TRBJ2-6; D is ambiguous. CDR3 region: CAWSYDSGANVLTF. The CDR3 region has the DNA TGTGCCTGGAGTTACGACTCTGGGGCCAACGTCCTGACTTTC.